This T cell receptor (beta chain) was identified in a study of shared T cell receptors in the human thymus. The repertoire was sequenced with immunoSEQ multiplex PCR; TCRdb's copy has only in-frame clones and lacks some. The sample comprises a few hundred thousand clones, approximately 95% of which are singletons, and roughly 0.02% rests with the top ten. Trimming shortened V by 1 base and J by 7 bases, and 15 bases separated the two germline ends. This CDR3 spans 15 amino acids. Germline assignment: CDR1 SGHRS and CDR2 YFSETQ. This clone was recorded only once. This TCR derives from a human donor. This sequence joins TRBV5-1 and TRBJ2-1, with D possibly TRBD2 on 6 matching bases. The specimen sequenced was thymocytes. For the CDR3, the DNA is TGCGCCAGCAGCTTGAGGCGGGATCAGTGGAATGAGCAGTTCTTC. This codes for CASSLRRDQWNEQFF.